This T cell receptor (beta chain) was identified in a study of T cells in tumors after PD-1 blockade. For the study at large: Treatment was either pembrolizumab 200 mg every 3 weeks or cemiplimab 350 mg every 2 weeks. A subset received ongoing vismodegib 150 mg daily alongside anti-PD-1 therapy.

Broader study findings: Blood contained about 45% of the tumor's TCR clonotypes.

TCRdb keeps only in-frame clones here, not all; method: immunoSEQ multiplex PCR. In the table there are roughly 14,000 clones, over 80% of which are singletons. CDR1 is SQVTM, CDR2 ANQGSEA, per germline. With 7 bases removed from V and 4 bases from J, the gap between germline ends came to 13 bases. This CDR3 comprises 12 residues. As for this clone: Its antigen is still unknown.

This receptor was taken from a human donor with basal cell carcinoma. The sample was PBMCs, taken after anti-PD-1 treatment. The V and J genes are TRBV29-1 and TRBJ2-5; tentatively, D is TRBD2 (5 bases). In DNA form, the CDR3 reads TGCAGCGGCTACGGGGTGGGAGAGACCCAGTACTTC. Translation gives CSGYGVGETQYF.